This T cell receptor beta chain was observed in a study of control samples from healthy donors and cancer patients. Some clones are missing from TCRdb's copy, which holds only in-frame ones; the method was immunoSEQ multiplex PCR. Of 60,000 to 75,000 clones listed, about 92% are singletons. In germline, CDR1 is GTSNPN, CDR2 SVGIG (reference sequence). There are 14 residues in the CDR3. The J segment lost 6 bases and the V segment lost 6 bases, leaving 9 bases of the junction unmatched. The sequence came from a man between 60 and 70 years old with colorectal cancer. Sequenced: PBMCs. The gene calls are TRBV30 and TRBJ1-2; the match to TRBD1 covers 11 bases. The CDR3 region has the DNA TGTGCCTGCTCCCGGGGACAGGGGGTCCATGGCTACACCTTC. Its translation: CACSRGQGVHGYTF. Looking up the rest from reference TRBV30 and TRBJ1-2 gives the full variable domain: SQTIHQWPATLVQPVGSPLSLECTVEGTSNPNLYWYRQAAGRGLQLLFYSVGIGQISSEVPQNLSASRPQDRQFILSSKKLLLSDSGFYLCACSRGQGVHGYTFGSGTRLTVV.